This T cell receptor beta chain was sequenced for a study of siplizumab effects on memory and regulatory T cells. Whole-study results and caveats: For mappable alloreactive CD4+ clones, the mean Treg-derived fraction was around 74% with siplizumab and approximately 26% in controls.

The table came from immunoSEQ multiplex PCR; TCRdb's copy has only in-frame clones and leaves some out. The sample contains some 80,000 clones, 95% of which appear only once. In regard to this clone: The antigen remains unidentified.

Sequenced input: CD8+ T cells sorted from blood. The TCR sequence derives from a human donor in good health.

DNA for the CDR3: TGTGCCAGCAGCTCTAAGGGCGTTGGAGGGAGCACAGATACGCAGTATTTT. Translated, it gives CASSSKGVGGSTDTQYF. This chain connects TRBV7-6 to TRBJ2-3, with D tentatively TRBD2 (6 bases). CDR1 and CDR2 (germline): SGHVS, FNYEAQ. CDR3 length equals 17 residues. Deletions cut 4 bases from V and 0 bases from J, with 17 bases between.